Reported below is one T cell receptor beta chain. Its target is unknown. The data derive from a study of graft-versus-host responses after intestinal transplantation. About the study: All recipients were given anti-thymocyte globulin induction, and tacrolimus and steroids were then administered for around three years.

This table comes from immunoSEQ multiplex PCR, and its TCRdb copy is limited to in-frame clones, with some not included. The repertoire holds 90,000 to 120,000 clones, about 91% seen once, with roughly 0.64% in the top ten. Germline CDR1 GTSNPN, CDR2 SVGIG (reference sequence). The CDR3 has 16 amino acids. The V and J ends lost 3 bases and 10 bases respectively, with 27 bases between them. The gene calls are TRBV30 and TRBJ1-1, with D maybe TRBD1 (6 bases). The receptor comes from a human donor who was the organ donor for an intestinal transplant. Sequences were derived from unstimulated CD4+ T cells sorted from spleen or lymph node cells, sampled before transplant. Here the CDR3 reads CAWRGFSTGRVWGAFF. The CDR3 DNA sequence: TGTGCCTGGAGGGGCTTTTCTACAGGGCGGGTATGGGGAGCTTTCTTT.